This T cell receptor beta chain came from a study of control samples from healthy donors and cancer patients. TCRdb keeps only in-frame clones here, not all; method: immunoSEQ multiplex PCR. Of 98,000 or so clones in the sample, 88% were seen once. The TCR was taken from a woman in her seventies in good health. The sequencing sample was made of blood.

CDR3 nucleotide sequence: TGCAGCGCCGTCCGCCCTAGTACTGAAAAACTGTTTTTT. It yields the protein CSAVRPSTEKLFF. The genes are TRBV29-1 and TRBJ1-4; D ambiguous. CDR1 and CDR2 (germline): SQVTM, ANQGSEA. V was shortened by 7 bases and J by 7 bases, with 16 bases between the two germline ends. This CDR3 has 13 amino acids. The full variable domain, in which reference TRBV29-1 and TRBJ1-4 provide the parts outside the CDR3, is SAVISQKPSRDICQRGTSLTIQCQVDSQVTMMFWYRQQPGQSLTLIATANQGSEATYESGFVIDKFPISRPNLTFSTLTVSNMSPEDSSIYLCSAVRPSTEKLFFGSGTQLSVL.